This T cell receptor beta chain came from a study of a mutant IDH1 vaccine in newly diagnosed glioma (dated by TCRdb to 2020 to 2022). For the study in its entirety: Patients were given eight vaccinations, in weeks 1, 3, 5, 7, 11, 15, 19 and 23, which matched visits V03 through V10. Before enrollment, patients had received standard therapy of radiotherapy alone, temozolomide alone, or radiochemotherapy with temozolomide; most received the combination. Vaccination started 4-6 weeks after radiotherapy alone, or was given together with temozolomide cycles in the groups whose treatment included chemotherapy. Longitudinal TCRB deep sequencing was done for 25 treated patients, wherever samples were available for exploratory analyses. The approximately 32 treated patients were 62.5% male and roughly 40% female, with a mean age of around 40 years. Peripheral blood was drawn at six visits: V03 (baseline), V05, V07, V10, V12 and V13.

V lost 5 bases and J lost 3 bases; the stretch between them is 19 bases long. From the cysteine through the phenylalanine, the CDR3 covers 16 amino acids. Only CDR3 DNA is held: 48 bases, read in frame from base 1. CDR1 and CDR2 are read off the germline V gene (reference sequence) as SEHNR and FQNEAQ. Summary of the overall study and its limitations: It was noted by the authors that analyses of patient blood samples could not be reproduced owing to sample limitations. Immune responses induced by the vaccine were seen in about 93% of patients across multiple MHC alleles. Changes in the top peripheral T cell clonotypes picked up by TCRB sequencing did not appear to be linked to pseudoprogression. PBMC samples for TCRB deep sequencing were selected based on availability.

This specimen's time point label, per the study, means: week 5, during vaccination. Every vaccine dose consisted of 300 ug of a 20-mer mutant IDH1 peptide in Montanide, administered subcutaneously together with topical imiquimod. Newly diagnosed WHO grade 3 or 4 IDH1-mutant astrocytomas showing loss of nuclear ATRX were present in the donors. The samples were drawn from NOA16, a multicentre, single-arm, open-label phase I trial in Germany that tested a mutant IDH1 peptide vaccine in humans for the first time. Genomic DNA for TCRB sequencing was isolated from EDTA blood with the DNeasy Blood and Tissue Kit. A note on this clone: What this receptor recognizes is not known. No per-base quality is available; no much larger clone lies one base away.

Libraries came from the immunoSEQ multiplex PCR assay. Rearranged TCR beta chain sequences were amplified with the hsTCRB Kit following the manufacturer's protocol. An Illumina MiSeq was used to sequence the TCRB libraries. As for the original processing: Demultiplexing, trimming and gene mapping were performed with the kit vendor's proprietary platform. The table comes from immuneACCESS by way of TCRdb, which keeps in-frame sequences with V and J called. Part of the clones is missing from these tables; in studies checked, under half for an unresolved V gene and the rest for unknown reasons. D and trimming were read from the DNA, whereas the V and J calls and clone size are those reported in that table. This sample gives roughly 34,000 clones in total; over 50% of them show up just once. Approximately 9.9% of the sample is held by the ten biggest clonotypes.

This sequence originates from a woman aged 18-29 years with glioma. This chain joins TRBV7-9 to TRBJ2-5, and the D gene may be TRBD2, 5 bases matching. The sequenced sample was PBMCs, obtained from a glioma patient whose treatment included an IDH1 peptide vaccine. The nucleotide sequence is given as TGTGCCAGCAGCCCTCCTACCACGAAGAGGGAAGAGACCCAGTACTTC. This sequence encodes CASSPPTTKREETQYF.